This is a list of T cell receptor beta chains from one sample in a study of cytomegalovirus exposure and HLA in healthy donors. Sequencing was performed with immunoSEQ multiplex PCR; in TCRdb, only in-frame clones are kept and a portion is missing. In the table there are about 56,000 clones, roughly 92% of which are singletons. Sequencing input: PBMCs. The origin of the receptors is a man aged 18 to 35 in good health and CMV-seronegative. Each CDR3 is given with its conserved first and last residue. The order of the fields is J gene, V gene, clone size, D gene, CDR3 protein, CDR3 DNA. D genes are given only for firm matches. Clone sizes are given selectively: once, few, many, or a class where the clone is expanded.

>TRBJ1-2|TRBV6-5|-|-
CASRKTGSSGYTF
TGTGCCAGCAGAAAAACAGGGTCTAGTGGCTACACCTTC
>TRBJ1-1|TRBV7-2|-|TRBD1
CASSYRQGATEAFF
TGTGCCAGCAGCTACAGACAGGGGGCGACGGAAGCTTTCTTT
>TRBJ2-7|TRBV28|-|TRBD1
CASSLRQGAGEQYF
TGTGCCAGCAGTTTACGACAGGGGGCGGGGGAGCAGTACTTC
>TRBJ2-6|TRBV13|once|-
CASSFGTSAAGANVLTF
TGTGCCAGCAGCTTTGGAACATCAGCGGCTGGGGCCAACGTCCTGACTTTC
>TRBJ2-2|TRBV28|once|TRBD2
CASSPPVGLAGVRTGELFF
TGTGCCAGCAGTCCCCCCGTCGGACTAGCGGGAGTAAGGACCGGGGAGCTGTTTTTT
>TRBJ2-1|TRBV4-3|-|-
CASSRRADHNEQFF
TGCGCCAGCAGCCGGAGGGCAGATCACAATGAGCAGTTCTTC
>TRBJ2-1|TRBV7-2|-|-
CASSLGPLNEQFF
TGTGCCAGCAGTCTTGGCCCGTTGAATGAGCAGTTCTTC
>TRBJ1-1|TRBV5-4|-|-
CASSLDRNTEAFF
TGTGCCAGCAGCCTGGACAGGAACACTGAAGCTTTCTTT
>TRBJ2-3|TRBV10-1|-|TRBD2
CASSQTSARGADTQYF
TGCGCCAGCAGTCAAACTAGCGCGCGAGGGGCAGATACGCAGTATTTT
>TRBJ2-7|TRBV4-1|-|TRBD1
CASSQVDTGGYEQYF
TGCGCCAGCAGCCAGGTGGATACAGGGGGCTACGAGCAGTACTTC
>TRBJ2-2|TRBV4-3|-|TRBD2
CASSQDRIAGAGAGELFF
TGCGCCAGCAGCCAAGATCGGATAGCGGGAGCGGGGGCCGGGGAGCTGTTTTTT
>TRBJ2-1|TRBV11-2|-|TRBD2
CASSLNGGGPYNEQFF
TGTGCCAGCAGCTTAAACGGGGGGGGGCCCTACAATGAGCAGTTCTTC
>TRBJ2-5|TRBV27|once|-
CASSLLGIQETQYF
TGTGCCAGCAGTTTGTTGGGCATCCAAGAGACCCAGTACTTC
>TRBJ2-5|TRBV6-6|-|TRBD2
CASSYPTSGKETQYF
TGTGCCAGCAGTTACCCGACTAGCGGGAAAGAGACCCAGTACTTC
>TRBJ2-2|TRBV2|-|-
CASVSSGELFF
TGTGCCAGTGTGAGCTCTGGGGAGCTGTTTTTT
>TRBJ2-7|TRBV29-1|-|-
CSATLGEVSYEQYF
TGCAGCGCTACCTTGGGGGAGGTCTCCTACGAGCAGTACTTC
>TRBJ2-5|TRBV7-8|-|-
CASSFQGLQETQYF
TGTGCCAGCAGCTTCCAAGGACTACAAGAGACCCAGTACTTC
>TRBJ2-7|TRBV13|once|TRBD1
CASSAYRDSNYEQYF
TGTGCCAGCAGTGCGTACCGGGACAGCAACTACGAGCAGTACTTC
>TRBJ1-2|TRBV6-5|-|-
CASSSRGNNYGYTF
TGTGCCAGCAGCTCCCGGGGGAATAACTATGGCTACACCTTC
>TRBJ2-1|TRBV9|-|TRBD2
CASSVSGGEAGNEQFF
TGTGCCAGCAGCGTGAGCGGGGGGGAGGCTGGGAATGAGCAGTTCTTC
>TRBJ2-2|TRBV7-8|-|TRBD2
CASSLRLAANTGELFF
TGTGCCAGCAGCTTAAGGCTAGCGGCGAACACCGGGGAGCTGTTTTTT
>TRBJ2-7|TRBV7-2|once|-
CASSLTQGSSYEQYF
TGTGCCAGCAGCTTAACCCAGGGGAGCTCCTACGAGCAGTACTTC
>TRBJ2-1|TRBV25-1|once|-
CASREGTSNEQFF
TGTGCCAGCAGGGAAGGGACTTCCAATGAGCAGTTCTTC
>TRBJ2-7|TRBV4-3|-|TRBD2
CASSQESGTTYEQYF
TGCGCCAGCAGCCAAGAAAGCGGGACTACCTACGAGCAGTACTTC
>TRBJ2-3|TRBV25-1|-|-
CASSEQDISDTQYF
TGTGCCAGCAGTGAACAGGACATCAGTGATACGCAGTATTTT
>TRBJ1-1|TRBV5-6|-|TRBD1
CASSPGTGEAFF
TGTGCCAGCAGCCCTGGGACAGGGGAAGCTTTCTTT
>TRBJ2-7|TRBV9|-|TRBD2
CASSSGTSGSPEQYF
TGTGCCAGCAGCTCCGGGACTAGCGGGAGCCCCGAGCAGTACTTC
>TRBJ2-7|TRBV5-4|-|TRBD1
CASSYDRGREQYF
TGTGCCAGCAGCTATGACAGGGGGAGAGAGCAGTACTTC
>TRBJ1-2|TRBV4-3|-|TRBD1
CASSQFRQGGNYGYTF
TGCGCCAGCAGCCAATTCAGACAGGGTGGCAACTATGGCTACACCTTC
>TRBJ2-7|TRBV6-5|-|-
CASSYRVGGYEQYF
TGTGCCAGCAGTTACAGGGTAGGGGGCTACGAGCAGTACTTC
>TRBJ1-1|TRBV28|once|-
CASSSRGEDTEAFF
TGTGCCAGCAGTTCACGGGGTGAGGACACTGAAGCTTTCTTT
>TRBJ2-1|TRBV9|-|TRBD2
CASSVKAGGPYNEQFF
TGTGCCAGCAGCGTAAAAGCGGGAGGGCCCTACAATGAGCAGTTCTTC
>TRBJ2-3|TRBV6-6|-|-
CASSSSLGRSNTQYF
TGTGCCAGCAGTTCTAGCCTAGGACGGTCAAATACGCAGTATTTT
>TRBJ1-1|TRBV7-6|-|TRBD1
CASSPRQGMNTEAFF
TGTGCCAGCAGCCCTAGACAGGGGATGAACACTGAAGCTTTCTTT
>TRBJ2-7|TRBV10-3|-|TRBD1
CAISAGTGEEQYF
TGTGCCATCAGTGCTGGGACAGGGGAAGAGCAGTACTTC
>TRBJ1-1|TRBV6-1|-|-
CASSDGSNTEAFF
TGTGCCAGCAGTGACGGGTCGAACACTGAAGCTTTCTTT
>TRBJ1-3|TRBV10-2|-|-
CASSDRPGAGNTIYF
TGCGCCAGCAGTGACAGGCCAGGGGCTGGAAACACCATATATTTT
>TRBJ2-3|TRBV14|-|TRBD2
CASRAAGELTDTQYF
TGTGCCAGCAGGGCAGCGGGAGAACTCACAGATACGCAGTATTTT
>TRBJ2-3|TRBV21-1|-|-
CASSKGARGPSDTQYF
TGTGCCAGCAGCAAGGGGGCCAGGGGGCCGTCAGATACGCAGTATTTT
>TRBJ2-7|TRBV27|-|-
CASSSASVGTATYEQYF
TGTGCCAGCAGTTCCGCCTCAGTCGGGACTGCTACTTACGAGCAGTACTTC
>TRBJ2-3|TRBV7-2|-|TRBD2
CASSITGTSGWDTQYF
TGTGCCAGCAGCATCACCGGGACTAGCGGGTGGGATACGCAGTATTTT
>TRBJ2-7|TRBV5-1|-|-
CASSLGGQSSYEQYF
TGCGCCAGCAGCTTGGGAGGGCAGAGCTCCTACGAGCAGTACTTC
>TRBJ2-6|TRBV7-6|-|-
CASSLNTGLGSGANVLTF
TGTGCCAGCAGCTTAAATACAGGGCTGGGCTCTGGGGCCAACGTCCTGACTTTC
>TRBJ2-7|TRBV7-2|-|TRBD2
CASSLGTSGISYEQYF
TGTGCCAGCAGCTTAGGGACTAGCGGGATCTCCTACGAGCAGTACTTC
>TRBJ2-5|TRBV7-8|once|-
CASSLFRETQYF
TGTGCCAGCAGCTTATTCCGAGAGACCCAGTACTTC
>TRBJ2-7|TRBV13|few|-
CASSLGARRDEQYF
TGTGCCAGCAGCCTTGGGGCGCGTCGGGACGAGCAGTACTTC
>TRBJ2-7|TRBV6-5|once|-
CASTGLIEQYF
TGTGCCAGCACGGGACTCATAGAGCAGTACTTC
>TRBJ1-4|TRBV5-1|-|TRBD1
CASSLATGQVNEKLFF
TGCGCCAGCAGCTTGGCCACAGGACAGGTTAATGAAAAACTGTTTTTT
>TRBJ2-2|TRBV7-2|-|-
CASSRDSNTGELFF
TGTGCCAGCAGCCGGGACTCGAACACCGGGGAGCTGTTTTTT
>TRBJ1-3|TRBV19|-|-
CASTADKARSGNTIYF
TGTGCCAGTACTGCGGACAAGGCCCGCTCTGGAAACACCATATATTTT
>TRBJ2-2|TRBV5-1|-|TRBD2
CASSPRLAGNTGELFF
TGCGCCAGCAGCCCAAGACTAGCGGGAAACACCGGGGAGCTGTTTTTT
>TRBJ2-1|TRBV9|-|-
CASSPSTGREKYNEQFF
TGTGCCAGCAGCCCCTCAACGGGACGGGAGAAATACAATGAGCAGTTCTTC
>TRBJ2-3|TRBV5-1|-|TRBD2
CASSGVSGRSTDTQYF
TGCGCCAGCAGCGGGGTTAGCGGGAGGTCCACAGATACGCAGTATTTT
>TRBJ2-7|TRBV5-8|-|-
CASSSLTPTASYEQYF
TGTGCCAGCAGCTCACTGACACCAACCGCCTCCTACGAGCAGTACTTC
>TRBJ1-4|TRBV7-2|-|TRBD1
CASSPGGQGREKLFF
TGTGCCAGCAGCCCCGGGGGACAGGGACGTGAAAAACTGTTTTTT
>TRBJ2-5|TRBV2|few|-
CAITNEQETQYF
TGTGCCATCACAAACGAACAAGAGACCCAGTACTTC
>TRBJ2-5|TRBV5-5|-|TRBD2
CASSYGLAGATQYF
TGTGCCAGCAGTTACGGACTAGCGGGAGCGACCCAGTACTTC
>TRBJ2-3|TRBV28|-|-
CASSRFVGSVADTQYF
TGTGCCAGCAGCCGATTCGTCGGAAGCGTCGCAGATACGCAGTATTTT
>TRBJ1-1|TRBV6-1|-|-
CASSPQGAVNTEAFF
TGTGCCAGCAGTCCCCAAGGGGCAGTGAACACTGAAGCTTTCTTT
>TRBJ2-5|TRBV19|-|-
CASSSTAQQETQYF
TGTGCCAGTAGTAGTACAGCCCAACAAGAGACCCAGTACTTC